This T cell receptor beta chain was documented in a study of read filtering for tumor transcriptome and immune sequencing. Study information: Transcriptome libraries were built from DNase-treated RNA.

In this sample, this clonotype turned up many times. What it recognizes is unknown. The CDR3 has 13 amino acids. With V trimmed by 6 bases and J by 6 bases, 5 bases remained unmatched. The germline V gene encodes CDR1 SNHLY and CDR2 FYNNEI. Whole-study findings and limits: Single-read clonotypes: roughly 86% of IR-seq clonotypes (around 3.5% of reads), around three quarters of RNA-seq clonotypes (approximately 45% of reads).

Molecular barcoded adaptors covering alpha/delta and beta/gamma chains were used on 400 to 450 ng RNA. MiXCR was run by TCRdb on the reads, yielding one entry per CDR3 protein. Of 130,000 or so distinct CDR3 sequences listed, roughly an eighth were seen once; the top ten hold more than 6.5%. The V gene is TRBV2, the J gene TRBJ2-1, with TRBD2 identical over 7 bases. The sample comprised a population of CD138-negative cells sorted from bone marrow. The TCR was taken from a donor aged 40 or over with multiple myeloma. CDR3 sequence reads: CASRGSSGNEQFF. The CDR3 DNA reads TGTGCCAGCAGGGGATCTAGCGGCAATGAGCAGTTCTTC.